This T cell receptor beta chain was sequenced in a study of T cells in Graves' hyperthyroidism and ophthalmopathy. Study-level results: Also found in blood were most expanded thyroid clonotypes above 0.001.

This clonotype was seen repeatedly, ten times or more. Its target is not known. The cohort's ophthalmopathy patients, a group with duration under 3 months, had a Clinical Activity Score of at least 3 and a NOSPECS grade of at least 4. Using RNA transcripts as the source, TCR beta CDR3 regions were amplified. TCR CDR3 underwent first-round RT-PCR with the HTBI primer set. Via MiXCR, TCRdb re-called the multiplex PCR reads, giving one row per CDR3 protein. The sample lists more than 300,000 distinct CDR3 sequences; about 18% were seen once. CDR3 length: 16 amino acids. V lost 6 bases and J 0 bases, leaving 17 bases between the germline ends. Germline CDR1 reads MDHEN; CDR2 reads SYDVKM.

The J gene is TRBJ1-2, the V gene TRBV28, with TRBD1 as a possible D gene (6 bases). This TCR derives from a man aged 18 to 30 with Graves' ophthalmopathy. Sequencing was performed on blood. The CDR3, as DNA: TGTGCCAGCAGAGCTAACGACAGGATAGCTAACTATGGCTACACCTTC. This translates into CASRANDRIANYGYTF.